Listed below are T cell receptor beta chains from one sample, sequenced in a study of T cell responses to AZD1222 COVID-19 vaccine. Using immunoSEQ multiplex PCR, the repertoire was profiled, and TCRdb retains in-frame clones only, with some absent. The data show some 170,000 clones, roughly 92% seen once. The material was peripheral blood, obtained 28 days after the second AZD1222 dose. Source of these receptors: an adult who received the AZD1222 COVID-19 vaccine. Both conserved end residues are part of each CDR3. D genes are given only for firm matches.

D gene	J gene	V gene	CDR3 protein	CDR3 DNA
TRBD2	TRBJ2-2	TRBV5-4	CASSLPTSGKTGELFF	TGTGCCAGCAGCCTCCCGACTAGCGGGAAGACCGGGGAGCTGTTTTTT
TRBD2	TRBJ2-7	TRBV6-5	CASSPRTRLGGEQYF	TGTGCCAGCAGCCCACGGACTAGACTCGGGGGGGAGCAGTACTTC
NA	TRBJ2-7	TRBV5-4	CASSAGHSYEQYF	TGTGCCAGCAGCGCGGGACACTCCTACGAGCAGTACTTC
NA	TRBJ2-2	TRBV21-1	CASSNGLTGELFF	TGTGCCAGCAGCAACGGGCTTACGGGGGAGCTGTTTTTT
TRBD1	TRBJ2-3	TRBV11-2	CASSLGQGHSDTQYF	TGTGCCAGCAGCTTGGGACAGGGGCATTCAGATACGCAGTATTTT
NA	TRBJ1-3	TRBV10-2	CASSEGAATGNTIYF	TGCGCCAGCAGTGAGGGGGCAGCCACTGGAAACACCATATATTTT
NA	TRBJ1-2	TRBV4-1	CASSQGIANYGYTF	TGCGCCAGCAGCCAAGGAATAGCTAACTATGGCTACACCTTC
NA	TRBJ2-1	TRBV11-2	CASHEGGSYNEQFF	TGTGCCAGCCACGAGGGGGGGTCCTACAATGAGCAGTTCTTC
TRBD1	TRBJ2-2	TRBV5-1	CASSGTGNTGELFF	TGCGCCAGCAGCGGGACAGGGAACACCGGGGAGCTGTTTTTT
NA	TRBJ1-1	TRBV5-8	CASRPLTTRGNTEAFF	TGTGCCAGCAGACCACTAACGACGAGGGGGAACACTGAAGCTTTCTTT
NA	TRBJ1-5	TRBV5-8	CASSLFPGQPQHF	TGTGCCAGCAGCTTGTTTCCGGGGCAGCCCCAGCATTTT
NA	TRBJ1-1	TRBV11-1	CASSLNGPEAFF	TGTGCCAGCAGCTTAAACGGCCCTGAAGCTTTCTTT
TRBD1	TRBJ2-5	TRBV2	CASSEEMTGGRKETQYF	TGTGCCAGCAGTGAAGAAATGACAGGGGGGAGAAAAGAGACCCAGTACTTC
TRBD2	TRBJ2-7	TRBV6-5	CASSSSGLEDEQYF	TGTGCCAGTTCATCATCGGGACTAGAAGACGAGCAGTACTTC
TRBD2	TRBJ2-1	TRBV7-2	CASSSAGLAGARGHEQFF	TGTGCCAGCAGCTCTGCTGGACTAGCGGGGGCCCGGGGGCATGAGCAGTTCTTC
TRBD1	TRBJ1-5	TRBV9	CASNSQGASNQPQHF	TGTGCCAGCAACTCGCAGGGGGCGAGCAATCAGCCCCAGCATTTT